These 4 T cell receptor beta chains originate from one sample sequenced in a study of PD-1 blockade in classical Hodgkin lymphoma. Profiling relied on immunoSEQ multiplex PCR, and the TCRdb table lists in-frame clones only, not all of them. Among roughly 41,000 clones listed, around nine tenths were seen once. Relapse was seen in all patients after autologous stem cell transplantation, and brentuximab vedotin exposure was variable. The sample was peripheral blood mononuclear cells (PBMCs), taken before the second cycle of nivolumab. These TCRs come from a human donor with classical Hodgkin lymphoma.

With respect to this clone: One junction end disagrees with the germline gene, perhaps due to a read error. The chain links TRBV7-7 to TRBJ2-7; D is possibly TRBD1 (6 bases). The CDR3 totals 15 residues. The germline V gene encodes CDR1 SSHAT and CDR2 FNYEAQ (reference sequence). The CDR3 is CASSLGQGITYEQYF. The CDR3 DNA reads TGTGCTAGCAGCTTAGGTCAGGGGATCACCTACGAGCAGTACTTC.

The chain uses TRBV5-1 and TRBJ1-2, with a weak D call TRBD1 (5 bases). This CDR3 has 13 amino acids. Germline V gene lookup returns CDR1 SGHRS and CDR2 YFSETQ. Deletions cut 7 bases from V and 5 bases from J, with 15 bases between. The CDR3 protein is CASGQGAGYGYTF. The CDR3 DNA reads as TGCGCCAGCGGGCAGGGCGCCGGATATGGCTACACCTTC.

The chain employs TRBV27 and TRBJ2-2, with D perhaps matching TRBD1 (5 bases). Trimming left V 1 base short and J 6 bases short, with 9 bases between. The CDR3 has 14 residues. CDR1 is MNHEY and CDR2 is SMNVEV in the germline V gene (reference sequence). The CDR3 DNA follows: TGTGCCAGCAGTTTATTGGTAGGGGCCGGGGAGCTGTTTTTT. Its protein is CASSLLVGAGELFF.

V usage is TRBV7-9 and J usage is TRBJ2-7; 8 bases are shared with TRBD1. Trimming at V came to 4 bases and at J to 4 bases, leaving 0 bases not matched to a gene. Looked up from germline, CDR1 is SEHNR and CDR2 is FQNEAQ (reference sequence). The CDR3 is made up of 12 amino acids. The CDR3 sequence is CASSWDRYEQYF. The CDR3, as DNA: TGTGCCAGCAGCTGGGACAGGTACGAGCAGTACTTC.